This T cell receptor beta chain is drawn from a study of blood T cell repertoires in COVID-19. V was shortened by 5 bases and J by 0 bases, with 4 bases between the two germline ends. The CDR3 spans 12 residues. Germline values: CDR1 SSHAT, CDR2 FNYEAQ (reference sequence). In its sample, this clone was seen a few times. Sequenced by immunoSEQ multiplex PCR; TCRdb stores in-frame clones only, minus some. The sample carries under 75,000 clones, 73% recorded once. This receptor was obtained from a man aged 55 to 70 with acute or convalescent COVID-19. The chain joins TRBV7-7 to TRBJ2-5; D is undetermined. The sample was peripheral blood. The CDR3 DNA sequence: TGTGCCAGCAGCCCGGACCAAGAGACCCAGTACTTC. Its translation is CASSPDQETQYF.